These 20 T cell receptor beta chains originate from one sample sequenced in a study of shared clonotypes between healthy human individuals. The repertoire was sequenced with immunoSEQ multiplex PCR; TCRdb's copy has only in-frame clones and lacks some. The sample consists of about 1 million clones, around 75% of them appearing once. Sequenced sample: memory CD4+ T cells sorted from blood. Subset denoted: CD45RA-negative fraction. The source of these receptors is a man aged 18 to 29 in good health.

The chain combines TRBV7-9 with TRBJ2-3, with 7 nucleotides matching TRBD2. The J segment lost 1 base and the V segment lost 2 bases, leaving 6 bases of the junction unmatched. The CDR3 has 16 amino acids. CDR1 SEHNR and CDR2 FQNEAQ come from the germline V gene (reference sequence). As DNA, the CDR3 is TGTGCCAGCAGCTTACGGGGGGAGCCGGGCACAGATACGCAGTATTTT. Its protein product is CASSLRGEPGTDTQYF.

The chain uses TRBV27 and TRBJ2-3, with D uncertain. Trimming left V 6 bases short and J 1 base short, with 23 bases between. The CDR3 is 18 amino acids. The germline gives CDR1 MNHEY, CDR2 SMNVEV (reference sequence). Here the CDR3 DNA reads TGTGCCAGCAGCAAGAGCCCGACTTCACTCGGACGCACAGATACGCAGTATTTT. It translates to CASSKSPTSLGRTDTQYF.

This clone was detected only a few times. The J gene is TRBJ1-2, the V gene TRBV15, with a tentative D call TRBD1 (6 bases). Germline-derived CDR1 and CDR2 are LNHNV and YYDKDF (reference sequence). Trimming shortened V by 3 bases and J by 8 bases, and 16 bases separated the two germline ends. This CDR3 contains 14 residues. CDR3 sequence: CATSREGGALGYTF. DNA of the CDR3: TGTGCCACCAGCAGGGAAGGGGGGGCCCTCGGCTACACCTTC.

J is TRBJ1-1 and V is TRBV6-5; tentative D call: TRBD1 (5 bases). The CDR3 contains 13 residues. V was trimmed by 5 bases and J by 7 bases, leaving 14 bases between them. Germline CDR1 and CDR2: MNHEY and SVGAGI. The CDR3 loop reads CASSTRGSGEAFF. The CDR3 nucleotides read TGTGCCAGCAGTACGAGGGGAAGCGGTGAAGCTTTCTTT.

J is TRBJ2-5 and V is TRBV7-2; a possible D gene is TRBD1 (6 bases). CDR3 length equals 16 residues. Trimming took off 3 bases at V and 3 bases at J, with 17 bases between the two ends. The V gene's germline CDR1 is SGHTA and CDR2 FQGNSA. The CDR3 nucleotides read TGTGCCAGCAGCTTCCAAGGGGGTCTAGCTAAAGAGACCCAGTACTTC. Amino acids: CASSFQGGLAKETQYF.

The chain combines TRBV9 with TRBJ2-1; tentatively, D is TRBD2 (6 bases). Trimming shortened V by 4 bases and J by 5 bases, and 25 bases separated the two germline ends. This CDR3 has 18 amino acids. CDR1 and CDR2 (germline): SGDLS, YYNGEE. The CDR3 DNA is TGTGCCAGCAGCTCCACGCTCCGGCGGGAAAGCGGTGACAATGAGCAGTTCTTC. The encoded protein is CASSSTLRRESGDNEQFF.

This clone showed up just once. The V call is TRBV7-2, the J call TRBJ1-1; a weak D match, TRBD1 (6 bases). The germline gives CDR1 SGHTA, CDR2 FQGNSA. V shed 7 bases and J shed 2 bases, with 17 bases lying between them. The CDR3 consists of 15 residues. The chain's CDR3 is CASNTRGASNTEAFF. The DNA for the CDR3 is TGTGCCAGCAATACGAGGGGGGCGAGTAACACTGAAGCTTTCTTT.

The genes are TRBV30 and TRBJ1-2, with D maybe TRBD1 (6 bases). The germline CDR1 and CDR2 sequences are GTSNPN and SVGIG (reference sequence). This CDR3 contains 16 residues. The germline V and J ends were trimmed by 2 bases and 1 base, with 17 bases remaining between them. The CDR3 DNA sequence: TGTGCCTGGAGTATCACAAAGGACAGATTTAACTATGGCTACACCTTC. Translated: CAWSITKDRFNYGYTF.

The chain employs TRBV13 and TRBJ1-1; the D gene is possibly TRBD1 (6 bases). The V end was cut by 5 bases, the J end by 1 base, with 23 bases between. CDR1 and CDR2 (germline): PRHDT, FYEKMQ (reference sequence). The CDR3 covers 18 residues. The CDR3 nucleotides read TGTGCCAGCAGCCTCTCGGGGGGGCGGACAACCCAGAACACTGAAGCTTTCTTT. Translation gives CASSLSGGRTTQNTEAFF.

The chain uses TRBV10-1 and TRBJ2-7; D might be TRBD2 (6 bases). Trimming removed 8 bases at V and 3 bases at J, with 20 bases between. Germline V lookup: CDR1 WNHNN, CDR2 SYGVQD (reference sequence). The length of the CDR3 is 15 residues. CDR3 coding DNA: TGCGCCAGCGGACCGGGGCGCTACGGGGGCTACGAGCAGTACTTC. This encodes CASGPGRYGGYEQYF.

The chain recombines TRBV5-3 with TRBJ2-1; D remains unclear. TRBV5-3 falls under the ORF class, with uncertain function. V was shortened by 6 bases and J by 8 bases, with 21 bases between the two germline ends. CDR3 length: 15 amino acids. CDR3 region: CARTPRARRCDEQFF. Here the CDR3 DNA reads TGTGCCAGAACCCCCCGGGCTAGAAGGTGCGATGAGCAGTTCTTC.

This clone was seen a few times. V is TRBV9 and J is TRBJ1-1; 8 bases match TRBD1. Germline assignment: CDR1 SGDLS and CDR2 YYNGEE. Trimming cost V 4 bases and J 1 base; bases outside gene matches: 6. This CDR3 comprises 15 residues. The CDR3 nucleotides read TGTGCCAGCAGCCCCTGGACAGGGACGAACACTGAAGCTTTCTTT. Protein product: CASSPWTGTNTEAFF.

The rearrangement joins TRBV14 to TRBJ2-2; D unresolved. Germline loops: CDR1 SGHDN, CDR2 FVKESK. The CDR3 is 14 residues long. V dropped 0 bases and J dropped 5 bases, with 7 bases sitting between them. Written as DNA, the CDR3 is TGTGCCAGCAGCCAAGAAAGGCGTACCGGGGAGCTGTTTTTT. This translates into CASSQERRTGELFF.

The chain has TRBV6-1 and TRBJ1-2; TRBD1 is a possible D gene (5 bases). CDR1 is MNHNS, CDR2 SASEGT, per germline. With 0 bases removed from V and 1 base from J, the gap between germline ends came to 9 bases. This CDR3 has 15 amino acids. The CDR3 bases are TGTGCCAGCAGTGAAGCGTTGACAGTTAACTATGGCTACACCTTC. Its protein is CASSEALTVNYGYTF.

This clone is a singleton in its sample. The V and J genes are TRBV30 and TRBJ2-3, with TRBD2 matching over 8 bases. CDR3 size: 13 residues. After removal of 8 bases from V and 8 bases from J, the junction contained 12 bases not matched to a gene. Germline V gene sequence: CDR1 GTSNPN, CDR2 SVGIG (reference sequence). DNA for the CDR3: TGTGCCCGGGCGGGGGGAAACGGGGCTACGCAGTATTTT. Its protein is CARAGGNGATQYF.

This clone occurred a few times. The V and J genes are TRBV28 and TRBJ1-3; D gene ambiguous. Trimming stripped 1 base from V and 9 bases from J, with 13 bases between. Germline CDR1 is MDHEN and CDR2 is SYDVKM. This CDR3 contains 14 residues. CDR3 coding DNA: TGTGCCAGCAGTTTATCAGGCCCCGAGGCCACCATATATTTT. Translation: CASSLSGPEATIYF. Combining the CDR3 with reference TRBV28 and TRBJ1-3 gives the whole variable domain DVKVTQSSRYLVKRTGEKVFLECVQDMDHENMFWYRQDPGLGLRLIYFSYDVKMKEKGDIPEGYSVSREKKERFSLILESASTNQTSMYLCASSLSGPEATIYFGEGSWLTVV.

This chain joins TRBV6-1 and TRBJ1-5, with a possible D match to TRBD1 (6 bases). Germline V lookup: CDR1 MNHNS, CDR2 SASEGT. The CDR3 contains 12 residues. The V end lost 7 bases, the J end lost 8 bases, and 12 bases lay between the germline ends. CDR3 sequence (DNA): TGTGCCAGCACCAGGGGTAGCGAGCCCCAGCATTTT. Residues: CASTRGSEPQHF.

This clone was detected only a few times. V gene TRBV7-2 combines with J gene TRBJ2-7; the D is unclear. V lost 6 bases to trimming and J lost 2 bases, with 8 bases between them. Germline V gives CDR1 SGHTA, CDR2 FQGNSA. The CDR3 consists of 12 residues. The chain's CDR3 is CASSGPTYEQYF. CDR3 nucleotides: TGTGCCAGCAGTGGTCCCACCTACGAGCAGTACTTC.

The chain carries TRBV5-5 and TRBJ1-5, with D maybe TRBD1 (5 bases). Trimming removed 4 bases from V and 2 bases from J, with 13 bases in between. The CDR3 consists of 15 residues. Germline assignment: CDR1 SGHKS and CDR2 YYEKEE (reference sequence). The CDR3 loop reads CASSRDQERNQPQHF. The CDR3 nucleotides read TGTGCCAGCAGCAGGGACCAAGAGCGCAATCAGCCCCAGCATTTT.

The chain links TRBV10-3 to TRBJ2-7; a weak D match, TRBD2 (6 bases). With 4 bases removed from V and 1 base from J, the gap between germline ends came to 14 bases. Germline loops: CDR1 ENHRY, CDR2 SYGVKD. The CDR3 spans 15 residues. CDR3 amino acids: CAISAGLAGSYEQYF. CDR3 DNA: TGTGCCATCAGTGCAGGACTTGCGGGGTCCTACGAGCAGTACTTC.